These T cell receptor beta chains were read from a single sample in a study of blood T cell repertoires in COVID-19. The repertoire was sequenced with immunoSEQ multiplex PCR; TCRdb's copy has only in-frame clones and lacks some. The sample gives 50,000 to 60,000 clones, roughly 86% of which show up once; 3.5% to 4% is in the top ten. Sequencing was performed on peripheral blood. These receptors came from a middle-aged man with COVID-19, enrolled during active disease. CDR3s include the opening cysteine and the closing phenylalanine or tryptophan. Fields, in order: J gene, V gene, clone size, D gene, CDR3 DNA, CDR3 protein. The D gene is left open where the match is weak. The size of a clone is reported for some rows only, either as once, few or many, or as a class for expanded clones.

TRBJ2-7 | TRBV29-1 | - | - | TGCAGCGTTGTAGCTGTTACCTCCTACGAGCAGTACTTC | CSVVAVTSYEQYF
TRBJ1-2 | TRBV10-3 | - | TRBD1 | TGTGCCATCAGCCTAGACAGGGCTGGCTACACCTTC | CAISLDRAGYTF
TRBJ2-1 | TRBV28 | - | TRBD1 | TGTGCCAGCAGTATCACGGGGACAGGGTGGAATGAGCAGTTCTTC | CASSITGTGWNEQFF
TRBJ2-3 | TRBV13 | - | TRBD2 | TGTGCCAGCAGCATCTCCCCAGCGGGGGGGGGAACAGATACGCAGTATTTT | CASSISPAGGGTDTQYF
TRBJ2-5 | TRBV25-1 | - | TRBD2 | TGTGCCAGCAGTGAGGCGGGACTAGGGGAGACCCAGTACTTC | CASSEAGLGETQYF
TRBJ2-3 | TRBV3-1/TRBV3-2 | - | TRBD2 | TGTGCCAGCAGCGTGCGGGGGGCGAGCACAGATACGCAGTATTTT | CASSVRGASTDTQYF
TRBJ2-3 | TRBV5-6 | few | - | TGTGCCAGCAGCTTGGCCCGGGACTTGGACTCAGATACGCAGTATTTT | CASSLARDLDSDTQYF
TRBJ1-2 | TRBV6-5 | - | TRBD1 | TGTGCCAGCAGTCCCGGGACAGGGCATGGCTACACCTTC | CASSPGTGHGYTF
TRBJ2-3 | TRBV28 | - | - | TGTGCCAGCAGTTTAGCGCAGGACACAGATACGCAGTATTTT | CASSLAQDTDTQYF
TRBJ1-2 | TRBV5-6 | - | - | TGTGCCAGCAGCTTGGAGGGGAATTATGGCTACACCTTC | CASSLEGNYGYTF
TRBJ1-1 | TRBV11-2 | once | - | TGTGCCAGCAGCTTAGATAGGGGTGAACTTGAAGCTTTCTTT | CASSLDRGELEAFF
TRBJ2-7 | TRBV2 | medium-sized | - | TGTGCCAGCAGAGCCACTCAGGGCTACGAGCAGTACTTC | CASRATQGYEQYF
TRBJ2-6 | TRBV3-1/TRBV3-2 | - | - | TGTGCCAGCAGCCGAGAACTCCCGATGGGGGCCAACGTCCTGACTTTC | CASSRELPMGANVLTF
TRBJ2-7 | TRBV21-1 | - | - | TGTGCCAGCAGCAAAGAGGTGGGGCCAACGTACGAGCAGTACTTC | CASSKEVGPTYEQYF
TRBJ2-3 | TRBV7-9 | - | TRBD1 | TGTGCCAGCAGCTTAGTATGGGGACAGGGACCCAGCACAGATACGCAGTATTTT | CASSLVWGQGPSTDTQYF
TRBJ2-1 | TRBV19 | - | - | TGTGCCAGTAGTCCCGCCGGACTCCACAATGAGCAGTTCTTC | CASSPAGLHNEQFF
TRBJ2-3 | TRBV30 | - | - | TGTGCCTGGAGTACCCAGGGTGCCACGCAGTATTTT | CAWSTQGATQYF
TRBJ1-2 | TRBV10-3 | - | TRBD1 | TGTGCCATCAGCCGCCAAGATACAGGGGGCAGGGCTGGCTACACCTTC | CAISRQDTGGRAGYTF
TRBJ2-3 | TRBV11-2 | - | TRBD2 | TGTGCCAGCAGGGGACTAGCGGGGGTTTCCGATACGCAGTATTTT | CASRGLAGVSDTQYF
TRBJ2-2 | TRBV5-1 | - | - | TGCGCCAGCAGAGAAGGACAGTACACCGGGGAGCTGTTTTTT | CASREGQYTGELFF
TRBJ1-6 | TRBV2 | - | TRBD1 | TGTGCCAGCAGAACCATTGACAGGGGCCTTGCTTCACCCCTCCACTTT | CASRTIDRGLASPLHF
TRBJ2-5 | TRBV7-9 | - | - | TGTGCCAGCAGCAGAGGAGGGGTCCAAGAGACCCAGTACTTC | CASSRGGVQETQYF
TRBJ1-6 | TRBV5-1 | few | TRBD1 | TGCGCCAGCAGCTTGGGACAGGGTGGTTCACCCCTCCACTTT | CASSLGQGGSPLHF
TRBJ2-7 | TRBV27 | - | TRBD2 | TGTGCCAGCAGTATACGGGAGGGTTACGAGCAGTACTTC | CASSIREGYEQYF
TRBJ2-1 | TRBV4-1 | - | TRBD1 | TGCGCCAGCAGCCCTACCGGGACAGGGGCCGGCAATGAGCAGTTCTTC | CASSPTGTGAGNEQFF
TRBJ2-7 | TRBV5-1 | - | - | TGCGCCAGCAGCTGGGGAGACTCGAAAGTTGACGAGCAGTACTTC | CASSWGDSKVDEQYF
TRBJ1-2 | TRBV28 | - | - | TGTGCCAGCAGTAGGGGTGTGAGTCCTAGTGGCTACACCTTC | CASSRGVSPSGYTF
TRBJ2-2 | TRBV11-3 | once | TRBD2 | TGTGCCAGCAGCCCTGAGCGGGGGAACACCGGGGAGCTGTTTTTT | CASSPERGNTGELFF
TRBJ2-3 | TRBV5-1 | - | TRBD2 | TGCGCCAGCAGCTCCCGGACTAGCGGTCACACAGATACGCAGTATTTT | CASSSRTSGHTDTQYF
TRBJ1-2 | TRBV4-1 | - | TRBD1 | TGCGCCAGCAGCCAAGCCCAGGGGGCCTATGGCTACACCTTC | CASSQAQGAYGYTF
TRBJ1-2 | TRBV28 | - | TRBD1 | TGTGCCAGCAGTTTTGGACAGGGGTTTTATGGCTACACCTTC | CASSFGQGFYGYTF
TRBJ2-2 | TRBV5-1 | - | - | TGCGCCAGCAGCTTGAACCCGACAGGTTTTTGGCTGTTTTTT | CASSLNPTGFWLFF
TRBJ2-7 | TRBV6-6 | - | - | TGTGCCAGCAGCTCCTTGGGGCTATACGAGCAGTACTTC | CASSSLGLYEQYF
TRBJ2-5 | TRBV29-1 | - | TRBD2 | TGCAGCGTTGCGGGGGGGCTAGCGGGACTACAAGAGACCCAGTACTTC | CSVAGGLAGLQETQYF
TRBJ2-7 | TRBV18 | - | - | TGTGCCAGCTCCCCGGGGGTCTCCTACGAGCAGTACTTC | CASSPGVSYEQYF
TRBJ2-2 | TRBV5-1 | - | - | TGCGCCAGCAGTCCATCCGGGGAGCTGTTTTTT | CASSPSGELFF
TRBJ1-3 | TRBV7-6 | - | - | TGTGCCAGCAGCTTGTTAGTTAGCTCTGGAAACACCATATATTTT | CASSLLVSSGNTIYF